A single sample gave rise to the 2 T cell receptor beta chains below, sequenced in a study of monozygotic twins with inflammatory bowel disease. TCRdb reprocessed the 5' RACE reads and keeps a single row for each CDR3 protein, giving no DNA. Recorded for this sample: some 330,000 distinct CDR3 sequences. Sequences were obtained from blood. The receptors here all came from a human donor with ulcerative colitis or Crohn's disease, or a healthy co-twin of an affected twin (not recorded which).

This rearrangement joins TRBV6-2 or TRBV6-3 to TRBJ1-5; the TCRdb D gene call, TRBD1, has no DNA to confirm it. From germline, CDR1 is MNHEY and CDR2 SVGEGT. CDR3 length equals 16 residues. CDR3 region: CASRPSGTGSNQPQHF.

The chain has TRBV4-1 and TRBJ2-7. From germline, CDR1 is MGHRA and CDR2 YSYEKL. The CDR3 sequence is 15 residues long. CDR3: CASSLEPARGYEQYF.